What follows describes a single T cell receptor beta chain. The target antigen is unknown. 60 Vbeta and 13 Jbeta primers were used in PCR. Sequenced by immunoSEQ multiplex PCR; TCRdb stores in-frame clones only, minus some. Here the sample spans over 200,000 clones, about 70% being singletons. The data belong to a study of cytomegalovirus exposure and HLA in healthy donors. Study-wide results and limits: 164 TCR beta chains were listed as cytomegalovirus-associated. Reports indicate that TCR beta sequences accurately predicted the HLA-A and HLA-B alleles of most subjects. TCR beta V- and J-gene trimming, according to a later analysis, was linked to a missense DCLRE1C variant. Several of the most significant clusters were apparently associated with common viral pathogens in a later analysis.

Trimming left V 3 bases short and J 8 bases short, with 13 bases between. This CDR3 spans 14 amino acids. Germline CDR1 LNHDA, CDR2 SQIVND (reference sequence). This clonotype was obtained from a woman aged 25-40 years in good health and CMV-seronegative. The chain employs TRBV19 and TRBJ2-2; D perhaps matches TRBD1 (5 bases). Input material: PBMCs. The CDR3, as DNA: TGTGCCAGTAGTATCTTCACCCAGGGAGGGGAGCTGTTTTTT. It is translated as CASSIFTQGGELFF.